This TCR beta chain was recorded in a study of neurological immune-mediated disorders. Study-wide points: Patients with HTLV-1-associated myelopathy showed the most TCR clonal expansion. Those with multiple sclerosis showed the least, falling below healthy controls.

As for time point: longitudinal time-point 3. Volunteers at a blood bank in Maryland, USA, were the healthy controls. Unsorted libraries came from 2 million PBMCs stored at -80 °C. Over 160 million TCR-beta sequences from 15-18 subjects were obtained in each sequencing run. TCRdb fed the 5' RACE reads into MiXCR, producing one record per CDR3 protein. Of around 53,000 distinct CDR3 sequences listed, roughly 7.7% are singletons. This clonotype has at least ten counts. Its antigen is undetermined. The CDR3 has 14 residues. Germline V gene data show CDR1 as DFQATT and CDR2 as SNEGSKA (reference sequence). Trimming shortened V by 3 bases and J by 1 base, and 10 bases separated the two germline ends.

This receptor was taken from a woman aged 40 to 55 in good health. Material for sequencing was PBMCs. The V call is TRBV20-1, the J call TRBJ1-5; D unclear. The CDR3 protein is CSASRSGSNQPQHF. The CDR3 DNA sequence: TGCAGTGCTAGTAGGTCAGGCAGCAATCAGCCCCAGCATTTT.